These 17 T cell receptor beta chains originate from one sample sequenced in a study of cytomegalovirus exposure and HLA in healthy donors. In the PCR, 60 Vbeta and 13 Jbeta primers were used. Generated by immunoSEQ multiplex PCR, the TCRdb table keeps only in-frame clones and is missing some. The sample holds about 170,000 clones, just under 85% seen once. Sequenced material: PBMCs. The receptors here all came from a girl aged 5 to 17 in good health and CMV-seropositive.

The chain is built from TRBV29-1 and TRBJ1-2; tentatively, D is TRBD1 (5 bases). Germline V gene sequence: CDR1 SQVTM, CDR2 ANQGSEA. V lost 4 bases and J 7 bases, leaving 10 bases between the germline ends. The CDR3 loop spans 11 amino acids. CDR3 nucleotides: TGCAGCGTTGCTGGGGCGCGTGGCTACACCTTC. Its translation: CSVAGARGYTF.

The chain carries TRBV15 and TRBJ1-4, with unresolved D. Trimming took 5 bases from V and 5 from J, leaving 18 bases between them. Per the germline V gene, CDR1 is LNHNV and CDR2 is YYDKDF (reference sequence). The CDR3 contains 16 residues. CDR3 region: CATSQSAGSQNEKLFF. The CDR3 DNA is TGTGCCACCAGCCAATCCGCCGGGAGTCAGAATGAAAAACTGTTTTTT. The full variable domain, in which reference TRBV15 and TRBJ1-4 provide the parts outside the CDR3, is DAMVIQNPRYQVTQFGKPVTLSCSQTLNHNVMYWYQQKSSQAPKLLFHYYDKDFNNEADTPDNFQSRRPNTSFCFLDIRSPGLGDTAMYLCATSQSAGSQNEKLFFGSGTQLSVL.

V and J are TRBV19 and TRBJ2-6, with D possibly being TRBD1 (5 bases). Per the germline V gene, CDR1 is LNHDA and CDR2 is SQIVND (reference sequence). Trimming took off 0 bases at V and 1 base at J, with 16 bases between the two ends. The CDR3 is 19 residues long. This CDR3 is CASSIESAGLKSGANVLTF. CDR3 in DNA: TGTGCCAGTAGTATAGAGTCGGCAGGGCTAAAATCTGGGGCCAACGTCCTGACTTTC.

The gene calls are TRBV5-6 and TRBJ1-5, with D possibly matching TRBD1 (5 bases). The germline V gene encodes CDR1 SGHDT and CDR2 YYEEEE. The CDR3 extends over 15 amino acids. V was cut by 4 bases and J by 2 bases, with 13 bases left in between. CDR3 nucleotides: TGTGCCAGCAGCCTTTCCAGGGTGGGCAATCAGCCCCAGCATTTT. Translation gives CASSLSRVGNQPQHF. Full variable domain (remainder filled in from reference TRBV5-6 and TRBJ1-5): DAGVTQSPTHLIKTRGQQVTLRCSPKSGHDTVSWYQQALGQGPQFIFQYYEEEERQRGNFPDRFSGHQFPNYSSELNVNALLLGDSALYLCASSLSRVGNQPQHFGDGTRLSIL.

V gene TRBV6-4 combines with J gene TRBJ2-1; 8 nucleotides align to TRBD1. J gave up 3 bases and V 11 bases, and 3 bases lay outside the gene matches. The germline V gene has CDR1 MRHNA and CDR2 SNTAGT. The CDR3 runs to 12 residues. CDR3 nucleotides: TGTGCCCGGACAGGGTTCTACAATGAGCAGTTCTTC. This codes for CARTGFYNEQFF.

The rearrangement uses TRBV6-5 and TRBJ2-7, with 9 bases fitting TRBD1. The germline V gene has CDR1 MNHEY and CDR2 SVGAGI. V dropped 4 bases and J dropped 3; count of bases not matched to a gene: 10. CDR3 size: 16 residues. The CDR3 spells CASSSTRTGAFYEQYF. For the CDR3, the DNA is TGTGCCAGCAGTTCCACAAGGACAGGGGCGTTCTACGAGCAGTACTTC.

This chain connects TRBV18 to TRBJ2-7; TRBD2 might be the D (6 bases). CDR1 is KGHSH, CDR2 LQKENI, per germline. Deletions cut 5 bases from V and 4 bases from J, with 21 bases between. The CDR3 spans 16 residues. For the CDR3, the DNA is TGTGCCAGCTCATTCCGGGAACGGGGGACCCTTTACGAGCAGTACTTC. It codes for CASSFRERGTLYEQYF.

This chain joins TRBV2 and TRBJ1-5; TRBD1 aligns across 7 bases. The CDR3 loop spans 12 amino acids. V gave up 6 bases and J gave up 8 bases; unmatched junction bases: 4. Germline loops: CDR1 SNHLY, CDR2 FYNNEI. The DNA of the CDR3 is TGTGCCAGCAGCAGGGGGTTTGAGCCCCAGCATTTT. Translated: CASSRGFEPQHF.

The genes are TRBV11-2 and TRBJ2-3, with TRBD1 matching over 7 bases. Germline CDR1 and CDR2: SGHAT and FQNNGV. Unmatched junction bases numbered 23, after V lost 5 bases and J lost 6 bases. The CDR3 is 19 amino acids. The CDR3 sequence: CASSHYPHVGQPVRDTQYF. CDR3 DNA sequence: TGTGCCAGCAGCCATTATCCGCACGTGGGACAGCCCGTTAGGGATACGCAGTATTTT.

This clone is a singleton in its sample. The CDR3 DNA reads TGTGCCAGCAGTCAACCACAACAGGGGCACTATGGCTACACCTTC. Encoded protein: CASSQPQQGHYGYTF. This chain links TRBV6-5 with TRBJ1-2; 7 nucleotides agree with TRBD1. Germline assignment: CDR1 MNHEY and CDR2 SVGAGI. Losses at the gene ends were 5 bases for V and 3 bases for J; bases not matched to a gene: 9. This CDR3 contains 15 residues.

CDR3 sequence: CASSPRGPDTEAFF. The CDR3 DNA reads TGCGCCAGCAGCCCTAGGGGTCCGGACACTGAAGCTTTCTTT. The gene calls are TRBV5-1 and TRBJ1-1, with D possibly being TRBD1 (5 bases). The CDR3 sequence is 14 residues long. Germline-derived CDR1 and CDR2 are SGHRS and YFSETQ. V lost 4 bases, J lost 3 bases, and 13 bases lay in between. Complete variable domain (other parts from reference TRBV5-1 and TRBJ1-1): KAGVTQTPRYLIKTRGQQVTLSCSPISGHRSVSWYQQTPGQGLQFLFEYFSETQRNKGNFPGRFSGRQFSNSRSEMNVSTLELGDSALYLCASSPRGPDTEAFFGQGTRLTVV.

The chain employs TRBV5-6 and TRBJ1-6; 9 positions agree with TRBD1. This CDR3 spans 14 amino acids. The V gene's germline CDR1 is SGHDT and CDR2 YYEEEE. Trimming at V came to 2 bases and at J to 14 bases, leaving 8 bases not matched to a gene. The CDR3: CASSFGTGYLTLHF. CDR3 bases: TGTGCCAGCAGCTTCGGGACAGGGTATCTAACCCTCCACTTT.

The V call is TRBV5-1, the J call TRBJ2-3, with D possibly being TRBD2 (6 bases). The V end was cut by 2 bases, the J end by 1 base, with 11 bases between. The CDR3 runs to 15 residues. From germline, CDR1 is SGHRS and CDR2 YFSETQ. CDR3 in DNA: TGCGCCAGCAGCTTTGCGGGGTTTCGCACAGATACGCAGTATTTT. This gives the protein CASSFAGFRTDTQYF.

The chain is built from TRBV27 and TRBJ2-7; TRBD2 matches 10 bases. Germline assignment: CDR1 MNHEY and CDR2 SMNVEV (reference sequence). The CDR3 spans 17 residues. V was clipped by 2 bases and J by 4 bases; unmatched bases: 11. The CDR3, as DNA: TGTGCCAGCAGTTTAGTCGGGGAGCGGGGGGGCCGGTACGAGCAGTACTTC. Protein product: CASSLVGERGGRYEQYF.

As concerns this clone: The germline gene is not matched at one end of the junction; a read error may be the cause. The V gene is TRBV2, the J gene TRBJ2-7, with D maybe TRBD1 (6 bases). This CDR3 is 11 amino acids long. Germline CDR1 reads SNHLY; CDR2 reads FYNNEI. This CDR3 reads CASAQAETGIF. Here the CDR3 DNA reads TGTGCCAGCGCTCAAGCCGAAACAGGGATCTTC.

On this clone: Sequence at one end of the junction differs from germline and may be a read error. The genes are TRBV7-9 and TRBJ1-1; tentative D call: TRBD1 (5 bases). This CDR3 region has 16 residues. Germline CDR1 is SEHNR and CDR2 is FQNEAQ (reference sequence). CDR3 nucleotides: TGTTCCAGCAGTTGGGGGGGGGACCGAGGGGCCCCTGAAGCTTTCTTT. It codes for CSSSWGGDRGAPEAFF.

The rearrangement joins TRBV5-1 to TRBJ1-1; D may be TRBD1 (5 bases). CDR1 is SGHRS, CDR2 YFSETQ, per germline. This CDR3 comprises 14 residues. V lost 3 bases and J 1 base, leaving 10 bases between the germline ends. The CDR3 sequence: CASSSQGGNTEAFF. CDR3 sequence (DNA): TGCGCCAGCAGCTCGCAGGGTGGGAACACTGAAGCTTTCTTT.